This is a list of T cell receptor beta chains from one sample in a study of control samples from healthy donors and cancer patients. Only in-frame clones appear in the TCRdb table, and some are missing; sequencing was by immunoSEQ multiplex PCR. The data hold approximately 160,000 clones, with 75% to 95% observed a single time. Sequenced material: blood. These receptors came from a woman aged 40 to 55 in good health. The CDR3 runs from the conserved cysteine through the conserved F or W. Only part of the rows carry a size: once, few, many, or a class if the clone is expanded.

v_gene: TRBV29-1; abundance: -; j_gene: TRBJ1-1; CDR3aa: CSVIRQGVTLFF
v_gene: TRBV9; abundance: -; j_gene: TRBJ1-4; CDR3aa: CASSDISGGKLFF
v_gene: TRBV7-9; abundance: once; j_gene: TRBJ2-5; CDR3aa: CASSEQGGAETQYF
v_gene: TRBV4-1; abundance: -; j_gene: TRBJ1-2; CDR3aa: CATTTSPGQQRYTF
v_gene: TRBV6-5; abundance: -; j_gene: TRBJ1-1; CDR3aa: CASSYGPNTEAFF
v_gene: TRBV5-4; abundance: -; j_gene: TRBJ1-4; CDR3aa: CASSFEGGGKLFF
v_gene: TRBV7-9; abundance: few; j_gene: TRBJ2-5; CDR3aa: CASSPPFRTAAETQYF
v_gene: TRBV4-1; abundance: -; j_gene: TRBJ1-4; CDR3aa: CASSQRQGLATNEKLFF
v_gene: TRBV5-8; abundance: once; j_gene: TRBJ2-5; CDR3aa: CASSFAKGVGEETQYF
v_gene: TRBV3-1/TRBV3-2; abundance: -; j_gene: TRBJ2-1; CDR3aa: CASSQPLRSTLNEQFF
v_gene: TRBV3-1/TRBV3-2; abundance: once; j_gene: TRBJ2-7; CDR3aa: CASSQDLGGGDEQYF
v_gene: TRBV6-1; abundance: -; j_gene: TRBJ2-1; CDR3aa: CASSEGGGWNEQFF
v_gene: TRBV12-5; abundance: -; j_gene: TRBJ1-2; CDR3aa: CASGLVTGGIWNYGYTF
v_gene: TRBV29-1; abundance: -; j_gene: TRBJ1-2; CDR3aa: CSVESRQALWGGYTF
v_gene: TRBV5-6; abundance: -; j_gene: TRBJ2-7; CDR3aa: CASSLGASGGPNTYEQYF
v_gene: TRBV7-2; abundance: -; j_gene: TRBJ1-1; CDR3aa: CASSLYDSLNTEAFF
v_gene: TRBV5-6; abundance: -; j_gene: TRBJ1-1; CDR3aa: CASSAIMNTEAFF
v_gene: TRBV19; abundance: -; j_gene: TRBJ1-1; CDR3aa: CASSIGYGTMNTEAFF
v_gene: TRBV4-1; abundance: -; j_gene: TRBJ2-3; CDR3aa: CASSFSYGSAGGDTQYF
v_gene: TRBV13; abundance: -; j_gene: TRBJ2-3; CDR3aa: CASSSPWGAARTDTQYF
v_gene: TRBV24-1; abundance: -; j_gene: TRBJ2-3; CDR3aa: CATSDPGTDTQYF
v_gene: TRBV16; abundance: -; j_gene: TRBJ2-1; CDR3aa: CASSPYGTDNEQFF
v_gene: TRBV6-6; abundance: few; j_gene: TRBJ2-1; CDR3aa: CASSLKRVSYNEQFF
v_gene: TRBV6-5; abundance: -; j_gene: TRBJ2-7; CDR3aa: CASGYRPVYEQYF
v_gene: TRBV11-3; abundance: -; j_gene: TRBJ2-2; CDR3aa: CASSSHTGELFF
v_gene: TRBV20-1; abundance: -; j_gene: TRBJ1-1; CDR3aa: CSASPGVEAFF
v_gene: TRBV6-5; abundance: -; j_gene: TRBJ1-5; CDR3aa: CATSRVGTPNQPQHF
v_gene: TRBV3-1/TRBV3-2; abundance: once; j_gene: TRBJ1-1; CDR3aa: CASSIGSTEAFF
v_gene: TRBV6-8; abundance: -; j_gene: TRBJ2-7; CDR3aa: CASIKGDRGRGGYF
v_gene: TRBV28; abundance: -; j_gene: TRBJ1-1; CDR3aa: CASSSQVRNTEAFF
v_gene: TRBV27; abundance: few; j_gene: TRBJ1-6; CDR3aa: CASSYGGTGANSPLHF
v_gene: TRBV4-1; abundance: -; j_gene: TRBJ1-1; CDR3aa: CASSHPGSTEAFF
v_gene: TRBV7-7; abundance: -; j_gene: TRBJ2-3; CDR3aa: CASSLGGLVTDTQYF
v_gene: TRBV2; abundance: -; j_gene: TRBJ2-3; CDR3aa: CASSPILTDTQYF
v_gene: TRBV6-5; abundance: -; j_gene: TRBJ1-2; CDR3aa: CASSYRGNGYTF
v_gene: TRBV12-5; abundance: -; j_gene: TRBJ2-1; CDR3aa: CASGLGEWDNEQFF
v_gene: TRBV7-9; abundance: -; j_gene: TRBJ1-6; CDR3aa: CASSLLPPAEGSPLHF
v_gene: TRBV5-1; abundance: -; j_gene: TRBJ1-2; CDR3aa: CASSLRGDYGYTF
v_gene: TRBV23-1; abundance: -; j_gene: TRBJ1-4; CDR3aa: CASSPAGDSNEKLFF
v_gene: TRBV5-6; abundance: -; j_gene: TRBJ1-4; CDR3aa: CATTEGATNEKLFF
v_gene: TRBV18; abundance: -; j_gene: TRBJ1-6; CDR3aa: CASSPPNNSPLHF
v_gene: TRBV20-1; abundance: -; j_gene: TRBJ1-1; CDR3aa: CSAGGQGAEAFF
v_gene: TRBV6-5; abundance: -; j_gene: TRBJ1-3; CDR3aa: CASSYGNTIYF
v_gene: TRBV19; abundance: -; j_gene: TRBJ1-1; CDR3aa: CASSRNRAPTTEAFF
v_gene: TRBV27; abundance: -; j_gene: TRBJ2-1; CDR3aa: CASSLSLPSGNEQFF
v_gene: TRBV7-2; abundance: -; j_gene: TRBJ1-1; CDR3aa: CASSLGWTSKNTEAFF